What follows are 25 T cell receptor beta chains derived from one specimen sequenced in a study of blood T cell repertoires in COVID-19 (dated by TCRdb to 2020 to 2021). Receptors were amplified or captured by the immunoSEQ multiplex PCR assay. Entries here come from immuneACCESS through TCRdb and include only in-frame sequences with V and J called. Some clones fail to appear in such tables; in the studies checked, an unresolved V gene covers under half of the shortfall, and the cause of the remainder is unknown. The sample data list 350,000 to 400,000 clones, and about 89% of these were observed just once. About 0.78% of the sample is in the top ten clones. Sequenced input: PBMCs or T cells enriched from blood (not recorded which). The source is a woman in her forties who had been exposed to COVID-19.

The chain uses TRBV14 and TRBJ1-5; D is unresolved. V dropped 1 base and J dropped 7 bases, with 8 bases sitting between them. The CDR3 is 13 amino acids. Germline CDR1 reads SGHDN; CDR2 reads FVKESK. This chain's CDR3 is CASSQGSYQPQHF. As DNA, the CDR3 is TGTGCCAGCAGCCAAGGTAGCTACCAGCCCCAGCATTTT. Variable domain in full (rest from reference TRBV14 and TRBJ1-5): EAGVTQFPSHSVIEKGQTVTLRCDPISGHDNLYWYRRVMGKEIKFLLHFVKESKQDESGMPNNRFLAERTGGTYSTLKVQPAELEDSGVYFCASSQGSYQPQHFGDGTRLSIL.

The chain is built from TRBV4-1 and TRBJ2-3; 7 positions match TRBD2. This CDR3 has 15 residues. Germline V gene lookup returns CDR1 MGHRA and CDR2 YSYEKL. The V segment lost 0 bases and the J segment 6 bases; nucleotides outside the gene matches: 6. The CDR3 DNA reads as TGCGCCAGCAGCCAAGACGGGAGGCCGTTGGATACGCAGTATTTT. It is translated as CASSQDGRPLDTQYF.

The CDR3 bases are TGTGCCAGCAGTTACTCGACCACAGGGAACTATGGCTACACCTTC. This gives the protein CASSYSTTGNYGYTF. This chain uses TRBV6-5 with TRBJ1-2; perhaps TRBD1 as D (6 bases). Germline CDR1 and CDR2: MNHEY and SVGAGI. V gave up 0 bases and J gave up 2 bases, with 10 bases separating them. CDR3 length: 15 residues.

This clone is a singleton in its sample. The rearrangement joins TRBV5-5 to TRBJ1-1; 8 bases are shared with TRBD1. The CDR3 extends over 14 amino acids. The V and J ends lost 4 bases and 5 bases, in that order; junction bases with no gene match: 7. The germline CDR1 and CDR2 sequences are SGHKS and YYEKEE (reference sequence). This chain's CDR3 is CASSLQGARTEAFF. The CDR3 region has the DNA TGTGCCAGCAGCCTGCAGGGGGCGAGGACTGAAGCTTTCTTT.

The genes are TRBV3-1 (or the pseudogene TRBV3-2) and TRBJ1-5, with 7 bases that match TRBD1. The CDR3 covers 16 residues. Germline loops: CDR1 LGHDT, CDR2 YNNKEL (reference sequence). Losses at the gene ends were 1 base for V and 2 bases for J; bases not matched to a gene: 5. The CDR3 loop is CASSQGGQGGNQPQHF. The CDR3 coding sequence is TGTGCCAGCAGCCAAGGTGGCCAGGGGGGCAATCAGCCCCAGCATTTT.

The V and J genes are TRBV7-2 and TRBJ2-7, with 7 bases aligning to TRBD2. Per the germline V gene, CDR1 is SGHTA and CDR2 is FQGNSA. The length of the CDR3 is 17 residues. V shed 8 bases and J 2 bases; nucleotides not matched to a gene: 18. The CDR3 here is CASALNLLAAGTYEQYF. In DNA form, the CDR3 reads TGTGCCAGCGCCTTAAATCTCCTAGCGGCTGGAACCTACGAGCAGTACTTC. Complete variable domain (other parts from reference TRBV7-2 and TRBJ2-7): GAGVSQSPSNKVTEKGKDVELRCDPISGHTALYWYRQSLGQGLEFLIYFQGNSAPDKSGLPSDRFSAERTGGSVSTLTIQRTQQEDSAVYLCASALNLLAAGTYEQYFGPGTRLTVT.

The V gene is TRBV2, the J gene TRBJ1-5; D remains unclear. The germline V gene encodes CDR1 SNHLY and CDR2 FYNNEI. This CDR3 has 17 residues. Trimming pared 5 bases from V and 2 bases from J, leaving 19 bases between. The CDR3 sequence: CASSPTRSSFGNQPQHF. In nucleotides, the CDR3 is TGTGCCAGCAGTCCTACACGGAGTTCCTTCGGCAATCAGCCCCAGCATTTT.

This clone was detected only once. CDR3 coding DNA: TGTGCCAGCAGTCGTCGCGGGGTCAATCAGCCCCAGCATTTT. Translation: CASSRRGVNQPQHF. J is TRBJ1-5 and V is TRBV6-6; D is ambiguous. Trimming pared 5 bases from V and 3 bases from J, leaving 11 bases between. The CDR3 contains 14 residues. CDR1 and CDR2 from the germline V gene are MNHNY and SVGAGI (reference sequence).

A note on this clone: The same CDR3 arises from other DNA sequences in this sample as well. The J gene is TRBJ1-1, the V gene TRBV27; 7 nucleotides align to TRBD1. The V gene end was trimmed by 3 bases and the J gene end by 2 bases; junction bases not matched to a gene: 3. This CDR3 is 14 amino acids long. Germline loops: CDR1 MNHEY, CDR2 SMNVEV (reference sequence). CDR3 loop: CASSFRDRNTEAFF. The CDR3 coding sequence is TGTGCCAGCAGTTTTAGGGACAGAAACACTGAAGCTTTCTTT.

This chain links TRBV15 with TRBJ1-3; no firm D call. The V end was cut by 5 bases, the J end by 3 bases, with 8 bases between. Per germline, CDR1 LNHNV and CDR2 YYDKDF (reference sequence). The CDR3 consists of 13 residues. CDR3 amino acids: CATSVGSGNTIYF. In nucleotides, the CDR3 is TGTGCCACCAGCGTGGGGAGTGGAAACACCATATATTTT.

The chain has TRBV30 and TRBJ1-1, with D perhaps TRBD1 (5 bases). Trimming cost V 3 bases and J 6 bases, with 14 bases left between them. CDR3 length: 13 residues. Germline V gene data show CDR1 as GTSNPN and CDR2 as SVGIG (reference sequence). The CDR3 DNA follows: TGTGCCTGGAGAACCTGGGGGGAGTCTGAAGCTTTCTTT. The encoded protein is CAWRTWGESEAFF.

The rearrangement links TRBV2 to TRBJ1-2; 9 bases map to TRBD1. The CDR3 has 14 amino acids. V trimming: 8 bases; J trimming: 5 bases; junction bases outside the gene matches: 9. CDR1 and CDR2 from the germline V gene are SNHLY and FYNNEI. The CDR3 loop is CASGRGQGWYGYTF. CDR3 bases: TGTGCCAGCGGCCGGGGACAGGGTTGGTATGGCTACACCTTC.

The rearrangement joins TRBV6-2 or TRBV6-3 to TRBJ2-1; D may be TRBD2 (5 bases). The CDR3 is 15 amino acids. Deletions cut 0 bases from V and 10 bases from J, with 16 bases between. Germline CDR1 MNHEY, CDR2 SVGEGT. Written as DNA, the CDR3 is TGTGCCAGCAGTTACTCGACCGTCGCCTCGGGGGAGCAGTTCTTC. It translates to CASSYSTVASGEQFF.

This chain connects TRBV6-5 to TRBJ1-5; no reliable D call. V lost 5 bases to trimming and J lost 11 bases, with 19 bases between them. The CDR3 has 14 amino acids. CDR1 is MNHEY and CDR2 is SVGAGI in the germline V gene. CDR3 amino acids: CASSPPGRVGAQHF. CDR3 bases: TGTGCCAGCAGTCCCCCGGGGAGGGTTGGGGCCCAGCATTTT.

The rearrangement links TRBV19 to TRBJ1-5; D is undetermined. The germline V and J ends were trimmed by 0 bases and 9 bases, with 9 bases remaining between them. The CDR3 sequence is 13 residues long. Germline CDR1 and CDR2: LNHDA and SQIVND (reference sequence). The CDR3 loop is CASSIDRDGPQHF. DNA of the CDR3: TGTGCCAGTAGTATAGATCGGGATGGGCCCCAGCATTTT.

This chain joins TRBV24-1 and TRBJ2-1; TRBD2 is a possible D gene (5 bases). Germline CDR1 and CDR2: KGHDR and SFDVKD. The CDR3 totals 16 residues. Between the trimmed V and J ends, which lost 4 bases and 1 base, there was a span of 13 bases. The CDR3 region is CATSEPGWGSYNEQFF. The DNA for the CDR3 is TGTGCCACCAGTGAGCCGGGATGGGGTTCCTACAATGAGCAGTTCTTC.

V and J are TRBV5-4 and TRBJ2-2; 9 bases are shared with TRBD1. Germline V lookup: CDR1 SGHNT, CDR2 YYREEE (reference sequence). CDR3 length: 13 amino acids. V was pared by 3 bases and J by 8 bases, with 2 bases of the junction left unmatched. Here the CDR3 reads CASSWGQGGELFF. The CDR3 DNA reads TGTGCCAGCAGCTGGGGACAGGGAGGGGAGCTGTTTTTT.

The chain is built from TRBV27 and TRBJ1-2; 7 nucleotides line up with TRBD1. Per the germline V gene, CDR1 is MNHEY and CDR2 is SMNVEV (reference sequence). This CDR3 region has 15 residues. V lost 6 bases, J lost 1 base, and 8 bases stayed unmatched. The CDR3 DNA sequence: TGTGCCAGCAGGAGACAGGGAGTAGGTAACTATGGCTACACCTTC. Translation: CASRRQGVGNYGYTF.

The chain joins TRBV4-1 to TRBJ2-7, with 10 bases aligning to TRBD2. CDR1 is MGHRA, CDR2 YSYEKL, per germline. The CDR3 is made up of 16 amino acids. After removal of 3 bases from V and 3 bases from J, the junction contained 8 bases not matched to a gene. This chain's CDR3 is CASSHAGTSVLYEQYF. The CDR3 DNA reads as TGCGCCAGCAGCCATGCCGGGACTAGCGTTCTCTACGAGCAGTACTTC.

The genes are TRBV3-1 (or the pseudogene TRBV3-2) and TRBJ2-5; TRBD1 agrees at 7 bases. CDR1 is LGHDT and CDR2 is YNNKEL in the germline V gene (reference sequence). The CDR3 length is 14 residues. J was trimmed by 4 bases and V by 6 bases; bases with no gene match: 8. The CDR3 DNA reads TGTGCCAGCAGTCGGGACAGCCCAGGAGAGACCCAGTACTTC. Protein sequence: CASSRDSPGETQYF.

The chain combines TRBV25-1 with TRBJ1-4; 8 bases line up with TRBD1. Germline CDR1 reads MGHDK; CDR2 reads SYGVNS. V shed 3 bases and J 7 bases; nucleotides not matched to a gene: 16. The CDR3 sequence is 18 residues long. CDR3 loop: CASSDPTPPGGAREKLFF. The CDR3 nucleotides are TGTGCCAGCAGTGATCCCACTCCCCCAGGGGGCGCGCGTGAAAAACTGTTTTTT.

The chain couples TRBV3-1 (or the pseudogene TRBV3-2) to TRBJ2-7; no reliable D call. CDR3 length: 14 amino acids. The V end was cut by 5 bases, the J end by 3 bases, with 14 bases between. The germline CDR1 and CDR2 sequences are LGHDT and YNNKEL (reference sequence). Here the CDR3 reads CASSESLGYYEQYF. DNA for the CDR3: TGTGCCAGCAGCGAATCCCTAGGATACTACGAGCAGTACTTC.

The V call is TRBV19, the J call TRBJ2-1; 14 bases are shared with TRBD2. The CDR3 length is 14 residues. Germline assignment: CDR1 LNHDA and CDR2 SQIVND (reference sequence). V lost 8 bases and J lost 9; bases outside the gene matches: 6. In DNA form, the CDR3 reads TGTGCCAGTCGGACTAGCGGGAGGACAAGTGAGCAGTTCTTC. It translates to CASRTSGRTSEQFF.

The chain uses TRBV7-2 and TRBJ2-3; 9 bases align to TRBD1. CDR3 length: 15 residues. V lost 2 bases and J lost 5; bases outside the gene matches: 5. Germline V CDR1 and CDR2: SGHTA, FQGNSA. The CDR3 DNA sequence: TGTGCCAGCAGCTTAATGGACAGGGGAGGAGATACGCAGTATTTT. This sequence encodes CASSLMDRGGDTQYF.

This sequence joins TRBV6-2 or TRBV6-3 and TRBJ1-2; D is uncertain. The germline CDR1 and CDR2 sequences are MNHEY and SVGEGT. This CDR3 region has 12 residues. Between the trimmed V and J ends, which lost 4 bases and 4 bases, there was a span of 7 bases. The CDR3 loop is CASSLGVYGYTF. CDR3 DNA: TGTGCCAGCAGTTTGGGAGTCTATGGCTACACCTTC.